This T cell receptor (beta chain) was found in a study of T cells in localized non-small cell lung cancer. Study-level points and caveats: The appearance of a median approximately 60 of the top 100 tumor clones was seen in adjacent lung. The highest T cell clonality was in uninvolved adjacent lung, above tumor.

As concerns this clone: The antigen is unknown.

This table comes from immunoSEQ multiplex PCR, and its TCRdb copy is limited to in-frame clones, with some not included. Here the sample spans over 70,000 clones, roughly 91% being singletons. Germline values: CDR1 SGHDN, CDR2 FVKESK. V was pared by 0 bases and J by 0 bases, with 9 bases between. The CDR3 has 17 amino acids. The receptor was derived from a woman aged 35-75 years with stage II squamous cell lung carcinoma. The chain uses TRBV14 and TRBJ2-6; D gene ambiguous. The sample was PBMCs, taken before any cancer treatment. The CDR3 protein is CASSQELQSSGANVLTF. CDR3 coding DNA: TGTGCCAGCAGCCAAGAGTTGCAGTCCTCTGGGGCCAACGTCCTGACTTTC.